This T cell receptor beta chain was sequenced for a study of blood T cell repertoires in COVID-19. Only in-frame clones appear in the TCRdb table, and some are missing; sequencing was by immunoSEQ multiplex PCR. The sample contains a few hundred thousand clones, about 90% of which appear only once. CDR1 is SGHRS, CDR2 YFSETQ, per germline. V dropped 4 bases and J dropped 0 bases, with 11 bases sitting between them. This CDR3 region has 14 residues. This chain links TRBV5-1 with TRBJ2-7; maybe TRBD1 (5 bases). This receptor was taken from a woman in her twenties or thirties who had recovered from COVID-19. The sample consisted of PBMCs or T cells enriched from blood (not recorded which). CDR3 coding DNA: TGCGCCAGCAGCCAGTTGACAGTCTCCTACGAGCAGTACTTC. It is translated as CASSQLTVSYEQYF.